The 8 T cell receptor beta chains in this list originate from one sample, sequenced in a study of blood T cells in healthy people across ages. A second 7 to 11 cycle PCR used barcoded and J-beta primers. TCRdb re-derived calls from the 5' RACE reads in MiXCR, one entry per CDR3 protein. The sample records 1.5 million to 2 million distinct CDR3 sequences, less than 50% being singletons. Sequencing input: blood. These receptors originate from a woman in her thirties or forties in good health.

Details on this clonotype: A read error may account for a junction end that differs from germline. The CDR3 DNA reads TGTGCCAGCAGCTTTGGGGGGTCAGGGGCCGACGTCCTGACTTTC. Translation gives CASSFGGSGADVLTF. The chain recombines TRBV7-2 with TRBJ2-6; either TRBD1 or TRBD2 may supply D (6 bases each). Per the germline V gene, CDR1 is SGHTA and CDR2 is FQGNSA. This CDR3 comprises 15 residues.

This CDR3 is CASRYGTGNQPQHF. The DNA of the CDR3 is TGTGCCAGCAGATACGGGACAGGCAATCAGCCCCAGCATTTT. J is TRBJ1-5 and V is TRBV12-3 or TRBV12-4; 7 bases map to TRBD1. The CDR3 runs 14 residues. The V and J ends lost 6 bases and 2 bases, in that order; junction bases with no gene match: 4.

This clonotype has just a few counts. The V gene is TRBV12-3 or TRBV12-4, the J gene TRBJ1-5, with D unresolved. This CDR3 region has 13 residues. Trimming pared 4 bases from V and 9 bases from J, leaving 13 bases between. For the CDR3, the DNA is TGTGCCAGCAGTTCCGACCGGCCCGCGCCCCAGCATTTT. It specifies CASSSDRPAPQHF.

The chain is built from TRBV29-1 and TRBJ2-1; TRBD2 is a possible D gene (7 bases). With 8 bases removed from V and 0 bases from J, the gap between germline ends came to 17 bases. Germline CDR1 is SQVTM and CDR2 is ANQGSEA. The CDR3 spans 15 residues. The CDR3 sequence is CSYLGGGGSYNEQFF. The CDR3 coding sequence is TGCAGCTACCTGGGGGGAGGGGGCTCCTACAATGAGCAGTTCTTC.

The rearrangement joins TRBV9 to TRBJ1-5; no clear D. Trimming cost V 0 bases and J 4 bases, with 8 bases left between them. Germline CDR1 and CDR2: SGDLS and YYNGEE. The CDR3 totals 14 residues. The chain's CDR3 is CASSVGEVNQPQHF. The CDR3 coding sequence is TGTGCCAGCAGCGTAGGTGAGGTAAATCAGCCCCAGCATTTT.

This clonotype came up many times. The rearrangement links TRBV29-1 to TRBJ2-5; D gene uncertain. The CDR3 consists of 10 residues. V lost 5 bases and J lost 3, with 4 bases in between. Germline V gene data show CDR1 as SQVTM and CDR2 as ANQGSEA. CDR3 loop: CSVQEETQYF. Written as DNA, the CDR3 is TGCAGCGTTCAGGAAGAGACCCAGTACTTC.

This rearrangement joins TRBV11-3 to TRBJ2-1; 11 nucleotides agree with TRBD1. The CDR3 extends over 17 amino acids. CDR1 is SGHNT and CDR2 is YENEEA in the germline V gene. V trimming: 4 bases; J trimming: 7 bases; junction bases outside the gene matches: 12. CDR3 nucleotides: TGTGCCAGCAGCTCCCCCGGACAGGGGGCGAGGAAGAATGAGCAGTTCTTC. This codes for CASSSPGQGARKNEQFF.

The rearrangement uses TRBV6-1 and TRBJ1-5; no clear D gene. CDR1 MNHNS and CDR2 SASEGT come from the germline V gene. V lost 6 bases to trimming and J lost 4 bases, with 16 bases between them. CDR3 length equals 15 residues. CDR3 DNA: TGTGCCAGCAGGGCAACCGAGGGAGGAAATCAGCCCCAGCATTTT. As protein: CASRATEGGNQPQHF.